A single sample gave rise to the 10 T cell receptor beta chains below, sequenced in a study of cytomegalovirus exposure and HLA in healthy donors. Primers: 60 Vbeta forward and 13 Jbeta reverse. Sequencing used immunoSEQ multiplex PCR; TCRdb keeps in-frame clones, though not all of them. Among approximately 52,000 clones listed, 65% to 80% were seen once. The sample consisted of PBMCs. All receptors come from a man aged 40-50 years in good health and CMV-seropositive.

This clone was detected many times. The chain is built from TRBV6-6 and TRBJ1-1, with 9 bases aligning to TRBD1. After removal of 7 bases from V and 5 bases from J, the junction contained 8 bases not matched to a gene. Germline-derived CDR1 and CDR2 are MNHNY and SVGAGI (reference sequence). CDR3 length: 14 residues. CDR3 residues: CASTPGQGITEAFF. Here the CDR3 DNA reads TGTGCCAGCACCCCGGGACAGGGAATAACTGAAGCTTTCTTT.

This clone is a singleton in its sample. This sequence joins TRBV15 and TRBJ1-3, with a possible D match to TRBD1 (6 bases). Germline lookup yields CDR1 LNHNV and CDR2 YYDKDF (reference sequence). With 0 bases removed from V and 0 bases from J, the gap between germline ends came to 15 bases. The CDR3 contains 18 residues. CDR3: CATSRDWGQSSSGNTIYF. For the CDR3, the DNA is TGTGCCACCAGCAGAGATTGGGGGCAGTCCTCCTCTGGAAACACCATATATTTT. Variable domain in full (rest from reference TRBV15 and TRBJ1-3): DAMVIQNPRYQVTQFGKPVTLSCSQTLNHNVMYWYQQKSSQAPKLLFHYYDKDFNNEADTPDNFQSRRPNTSFCFLDIRSPGLGDTAMYLCATSRDWGQSSSGNTIYFGEGSWLTVV.

This chain joins TRBV5-1 and TRBJ1-2; D remains ambiguous. The CDR3 spans 14 residues. CDR1 SGHRS and CDR2 YFSETQ come from the germline V gene. V was shortened by 1 base and J by 0 bases, with 7 bases between the two germline ends. CDR3 in amino acids: CASSLNEPNYGYTF. DNA of the CDR3: TGCGCCAGCAGCTTGAATGAGCCTAACTATGGCTACACCTTC.

This clone has only a few counts. The chain has TRBV5-1 and TRBJ1-1, with D perhaps TRBD1 (6 bases). V shed 9 bases and J shed 1 base, with 13 bases lying between them. The CDR3 consists of 13 residues. Germline loops: CDR1 SGHRS, CDR2 YFSETQ. The CDR3 DNA sequence: TGCGCCACTAGGGGGGGCGAGAACACTGAAGCTTTCTTT. It encodes CATRGGENTEAFF.

The CDR3 bases are TGTGCCAGCTCACCACCATCAGGTCTGGGCGGGGAGCTGTTTTTT. It translates to CASSPPSGLGGELFF. V and J are TRBV18 and TRBJ2-2; D unclear. Germline V CDR1 and CDR2: KGHSH, LQKENI. V lost 0 bases, J lost 7 bases, and 12 bases lay in between. The CDR3 consists of 15 residues.

The chain is built from TRBV9 and TRBJ2-1; 9 positions agree with TRBD2. From germline, CDR1 is SGDLS and CDR2 YYNGEE. Trimming cost V 0 bases and J 8 bases; bases outside gene matches: 9. The CDR3 sequence is 16 residues long. Written as DNA, the CDR3 is TGTGCCAGCAGCGTAGAAAGGGCGGGGGGGCGTCATGAGCAGTTCTTC. Protein sequence: CASSVERAGGRHEQFF.

This chain joins TRBV29-1 and TRBJ1-5; 9 bases map to TRBD1. The V gene end was trimmed by 6 bases and the J gene end by 1 base; junction bases not matched to a gene: 4. CDR1 and CDR2 from the germline V gene are SQVTM and ANQGSEA. The CDR3 has 14 amino acids. The CDR3 protein is CSVWTGASNQPQHF. DNA of the CDR3: TGCAGCGTCTGGACAGGGGCCAGCAATCAGCCCCAGCATTTT.

This clone was found once. The V gene is TRBV7-2, the J gene TRBJ1-5; D might be TRBD1 (6 bases). The CDR3 is 13 amino acids. Germline CDR1 and CDR2: SGHTA and FQGNSA. The V end was cut by 7 bases, the J end by 6 bases, with 13 bases between. CDR3 DNA: TGTGCCAGCACCATAGACAGGTTTCAGCCCCAGCATTTT. It translates to CASTIDRFQPQHF.

The V call is TRBV6-5, the J call TRBJ2-7; 13 positions match TRBD2. V lost 2 bases to trimming and J lost 5 bases; unmatched junction nucleotides: 3. The CDR3 spans 15 residues. Germline CDR1 MNHEY, CDR2 SVGAGI. The CDR3 loop reads CASSYGTSGDNEQYF. As DNA, the CDR3 is TGTGCCAGCAGTTACGGGACTAGCGGGGACAACGAGCAGTACTTC.

This chain connects TRBV5-1 to TRBJ1-2, with a tentative D call TRBD1 (5 bases). With 4 bases removed from V and 0 bases from J, the gap between germline ends came to 10 bases. The CDR3 runs to 14 residues. From germline, CDR1 is SGHRS and CDR2 YFSETQ. The CDR3 reads CASSPQGSNYGYTF. The CDR3 DNA reads as TGCGCCAGCAGCCCGCAGGGTTCTAACTATGGCTACACCTTC.